The rows below give T cell receptor beta chains drawn from one sample of a study of a mutant IDH1 vaccine in newly diagnosed glioma. Sequenced by immunoSEQ multiplex PCR; TCRdb stores in-frame clones only, minus some. Of 50,000 to 70,000 clones listed, 82% are singletons. Antigens for these TCRs are unknown. This sample comprised PBMCs, obtained from a glioma patient whose treatment included an IDH1 peptide vaccine. All receptors derive from a woman aged 18-29 years with glioma. Some clones in this sample may be carry-over from other donors' samples. Both conserved end residues are part of each CDR3. Fields, in order: clone size, CDR3 length, J gene, V gene, D gene, CDR3 protein, CDR3 DNA. The D gene is left open where the match is weak. Rows give clone size only sometimes, using once, few, many, or a class for an expanded clone.

. | 13 | TRBJ1-6 | TRBV6-1 | TRBD1 | CALARGQNSPLHF | TGTGCCCTCGCCAGGGGGCAAAATTCACCCCTCCACTTT
once | 12 | TRBJ1-5 | TRBV7-9 | . | CASSFLDQPQHF | TGTGCCAGCAGCTTTTTGGATCAGCCCCAGCATTTT
. | 16 | TRBJ1-2 | TRBV4-1 | TRBD1 | CASSQTGGAWGGGYTF | TGCGCCAGCAGCCAAACAGGGGGGGCCTGGGGCGGTGGCTACACCTTC
few | 14 | TRBJ1-5 | TRBV12-5 | TRBD1 | CASGPGTVNQPQHF | TGTGCTAGTGGTCCGGGGACAGTCAATCAGCCCCAGCATTTT
. | 14 | TRBJ2-7 | TRBV5-1 | . | CASSLMAGAYEQYF | TGCGCCAGCAGCTTGATGGCAGGGGCCTACGAGCAGTACTTC
. | 14 | TRBJ1-5 | TRBV7-9 | TRBD1 | CASSGQGGIQPQHF | TGTGCCAGCAGCGGACAGGGGGGTATACAGCCCCAGCATTTT
few | 14 | TRBJ2-7 | TRBV19 | . | CASSSGTEFYEQYF | TGTGCCAGTAGTAGCGGGACAGAGTTCTACGAGCAGTACTTC
few | 15 | TRBJ1-6 | TRBV18 | . | CASSHETVPNSPLHF | TGTGCCAGCTCACATGAGACAGTCCCTAATTCACCCCTCCACTTT
. | 12 | TRBJ2-7 | TRBV29-1 | TRBD1 | CSVLGQGNEQYF | TGCAGCGTCCTGGGACAGGGGAACGAGCAGTACTTC
. | 15 | TRBJ2-1 | TRBV7-3 | . | CASSPQGLDVQEQFF | TGTGCCAGCAGCCCCCAAGGACTGGATGTTCAGGAGCAGTTCTTC
. | 15 | TRBJ1-1 | TRBV6-5 | . | CASSLRLIGDTEAFF | TGTGCCAGCAGTTTAAGACTCATAGGGGACACTGAAGCTTTCTTT
. | 14 | TRBJ1-5 | TRBV7-6 | . | CASSLAGGNQPQHF | TGTGCCAGCAGCTTAGCGGGGGGCAATCAGCCCCAGCATTTT
. | 14 | TRBJ2-7 | TRBV6-1 | . | CASSAHVVTLEQYF | TGTGCCAGCAGTGCCCACGTGGTGACACTTGAGCAGTACTTC
. | 15 | TRBJ2-1 | TRBV7-9 | . | CASSLVGQNQHEQFF | TGTGCCAGCAGCTTAGTAGGACAGAATCAGCATGAGCAGTTCTTC
. | 14 | TRBJ2-7 | TRBV13 | . | CASSFGSSFYEQYF | TGTGCCAGCAGCTTCGGCTCCTCTTTCTACGAGCAGTACTTC
. | 12 | TRBJ2-3 | TRBV27 | . | CASSTGADTQYF | TGTGCCAGCAGTACGGGTGCAGATACGCAGTATTTT
. | 14 | TRBJ1-3 | TRBV7-9 | TRBD1 | CASSLADRRNTIYF | TGTGCCAGCAGCTTAGCGGACAGGAGAAACACCATATATTTT
. | 16 | TRBJ2-2 | TRBV6-5 | TRBD2 | CASSYGLAGGPGELFF | TGTGCCAGCAGTTACGGCCTAGCGGGGGGGCCCGGGGAGCTGTTTTTT
. | 14 | TRBJ2-1 | TRBV27 | TRBD2 | CASSFGGSYNEQFF | TGTGCCAGCAGTTTCGGGGGGTCCTACAATGAGCAGTTCTTC
. | 14 | TRBJ2-1 | TRBV29-1 | TRBD2 | CSVGGGGPYNEQFF | TGCAGCGTTGGGGGCGGGGGTCCTTACAATGAGCAGTTCTTC
. | 12 | TRBJ1-5 | TRBV30 | . | CAWSKDSQPQHF | TGTGCCTGGAGTAAGGATTCTCAGCCCCAGCATTTT
few | 14 | TRBJ1-1 | TRBV4-1 | TRBD1 | CASSQGGTDTEAFF | TGCGCCAGCAGCCAAGGGGGGACAGACACTGAAGCTTTCTTT
. | 18 | TRBJ2-2 | TRBV15 | . | CATSRDHGTLTNTGELFF | TGTGCCACCAGCAGAGATCACGGGACCTTGACTAACACCGGGGAGCTGTTTTTT
. | 11 | TRBJ1-2 | TRBV28 | . | CASSDSGGYTF | TGTGCCAGCTCCGACTCAGGGGGCTACACCTTC
once | 15 | TRBJ2-3 | TRBV15 | TRBD2 | CATSRGGGNTDTQYF | TGTGCCACCAGCAGAGGCGGGGGGAACACAGATACGCAGTATTTT
. | 11 | TRBJ1-2 | TRBV6-1 | . | CASSEDYGYTF | TGTGCCAGCAGTGAAGACTATGGCTACACCTTC
. | 14 | TRBJ1-5 | TRBV5-1 | . | CASSLGTHNQPQHF | TGCGCCAGCAGCTTGGGGACACACAATCAGCCCCAGCATTTT
. | 11 | TRBJ1-1 | TRBV9 | . | CASSPSTEAFF | TGTGCCAGCAGCCCCTCAACTGAAGCTTTCTTT
. | 15 | TRBJ1-4 | TRBV19 | . | CASSSSRGGDEKLFF | TGTGCCAGTAGTTCTTCCAGGGGCGGCGATGAAAAACTGTTTTTT
. | 14 | TRBJ2-1 | TRBV6-5 | TRBD2 | CASGSGGNSNEQFF | TGTGCCAGCGGTAGCGGGGGCAACTCCAATGAGCAGTTCTTC
. | 18 | TRBJ2-2 | TRBV2 | TRBD2 | CASSSEGASGRNTGELFF | TGTGCCAGCAGCTCGGAAGGGGCTAGCGGGAGGAACACCGGGGAGCTGTTTTTT
. | 13 | TRBJ1-6 | TRBV27 | . | CASSLFVGSPLHF | TGTGCCAGCAGTTTGTTTGTGGGGTCACCCCTCCACTTT
. | 13 | TRBJ1-4 | TRBV7-2 | . | CASSWNANEKLFF | TGTGCCAGCAGCTGGAATGCTAATGAAAAACTGTTTTTT
. | 12 | TRBJ1-1 | TRBV19 | TRBD1 | CASMGQLTEAFF | TGTGCCAGTATGGGACAGCTCACTGAAGCTTTCTTT
. | 15 | TRBJ1-4 | TRBV6-1 | . | CASSEAPVANEKLFF | TGTGCCAGCAGTGAAGCGCCCGTAGCTAATGAAAAACTGTTTTTT
. | 15 | TRBJ2-3 | TRBV10-3 | TRBD2 | CAISELAGAGDTQYF | TGTGCCATCAGTGAACTAGCGGGGGCGGGAGATACGCAGTATTTT
. | 13 | TRBJ2-3 | TRBV27 | TRBD2 | CASILAGTDTQYF | TGTGCCAGCATACTAGCGGGCACAGATACGCAGTATTTT
once | 14 | TRBJ2-3 | TRBV29-1 | . | CSGSSVPSTDTQYF | TGCAGCGGCTCTAGCGTTCCTAGCACAGATACGCAGTATTTT
. | 17 | TRBJ2-1 | TRBV7-2 | . | CASSLDLLSGSYNEQFF | TGTGCCAGCAGCTTAGACCTCCTAAGCGGTTCCTACAATGAGCAGTTCTTC
few | 13 | TRBJ1-1 | TRBV4-2 | . | CASSQVIAKEAFF | TGTGCCAGCAGCCAAGTGATCGCTAAAGAAGCTTTCTTT
. | 16 | TRBJ2-2 | TRBV6-6 | TRBD1 | CASSLLGDRETGELFF | TGTGCCAGCAGTCTTCTAGGGGACAGAGAGACCGGGGAGCTGTTTTTT
. | 13 | TRBJ2-1 | TRBV2 | . | CASSGFTGHEQFF | TGTGCCAGCAGTGGGTTTACGGGACATGAGCAGTTCTTC
. | 12 | TRBJ2-7 | TRBV6-6 | . | CASEDSAYEQYF | TGTGCCAGCGAGGACTCAGCCTACGAGCAGTACTTC
. | 13 | TRBJ1-1 | TRBV9 | . | CASSRELGAEAFF | TGTGCCAGCAGCCGGGAGTTGGGGGCTGAAGCTTTCTTT
. | 14 | TRBJ2-7 | TRBV5-4 | . | CASSRDSRDYEQYF | TGTGCCAGCAGCCGGGACTCCCGGGATTACGAGCAGTACTTC
. | 12 | TRBJ1-1 | TRBV29-1 | . | CSATGWNTEAFF | TGCAGCGCAACCGGGTGGAACACTGAAGCTTTCTTT
. | 17 | TRBJ2-3 | TRBV6-1 | TRBD1 | CASSERQGRSSTDTQYF | TGTGCCAGCAGTGAGCGACAGGGTCGGTCTAGCACAGATACGCAGTATTTT
. | 17 | TRBJ1-6 | TRBV9 | TRBD1 | CASSVAARTGTNSPLHF | TGTGCCAGCAGCGTAGCTGCCCGGACAGGAACGAATTCACCCCTCCACTTT
. | 16 | TRBJ1-4 | TRBV5-6 | TRBD1 | CASSLAGGGWREKLFF | TGTGCCAGCAGCTTGGCAGGAGGGGGCTGGAGGGAAAAACTGTTTTTT
. | 14 | TRBJ2-7 | TRBV2 | TRBD1 | CASSEGQGLHEQYF | TGTGCCAGCAGTGAGGGACAGGGGCTCCACGAGCAGTACTTC
. | 17 | TRBJ2-7 | TRBV5-1 | . | CASSREVQSVFSYEQYF | TGCGCCAGCAGCAGGGAGGTTCAGTCAGTCTTTAGCTACGAGCAGTACTTC
. | 13 | TRBJ1-2 | TRBV7-2 | . | CASNHIRGSGYTF | TGTGCCAGCAATCATATAAGGGGTAGTGGCTACACCTTC
. | 14 | TRBJ2-3 | TRBV13 | TRBD1 | CASVGQGATDTQYF | TGTGCCAGCGTGGGACAGGGGGCCACAGATACGCAGTATTTT
few | 17 | TRBJ2-7 | TRBV11-3 | . | CASSLDVTVERVYEQYF | TGTGCCAGCAGCTTAGACGTGACGGTGGAACGAGTATACGAGCAGTACTTC
. | 14 | TRBJ2-7 | TRBV7-9 | . | CASSSARAPIEQYF | TGTGCCAGCAGCTCCGCGCGGGCCCCCATAGAGCAGTACTTC